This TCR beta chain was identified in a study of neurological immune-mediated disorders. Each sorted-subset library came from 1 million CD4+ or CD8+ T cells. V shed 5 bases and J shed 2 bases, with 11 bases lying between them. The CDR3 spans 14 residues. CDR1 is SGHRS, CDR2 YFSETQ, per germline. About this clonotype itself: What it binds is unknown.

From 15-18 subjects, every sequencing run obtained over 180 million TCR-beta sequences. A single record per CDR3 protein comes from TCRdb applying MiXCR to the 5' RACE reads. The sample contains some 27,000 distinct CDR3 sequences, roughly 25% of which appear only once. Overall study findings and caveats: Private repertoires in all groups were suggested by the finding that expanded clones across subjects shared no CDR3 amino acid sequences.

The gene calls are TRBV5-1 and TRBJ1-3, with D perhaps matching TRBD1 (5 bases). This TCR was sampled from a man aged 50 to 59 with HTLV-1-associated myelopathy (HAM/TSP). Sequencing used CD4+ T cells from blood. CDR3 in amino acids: CASRPTETGNTIYF. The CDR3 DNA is TGCGCCAGCAGACCGACAGAGACTGGAAACACCATATATTTT.